One sample yielded the 21 T cell receptor beta chains listed below, sequenced in a study of beta chain features in type 1 diabetes. Overall study findings and caveats: For Type 1 diabetes patients, all four CD4+ subsets carried TCRB CDR3s that were moderately but significantly shorter.

No antigens are known for them. The investigators reverse transcribed all of the isolated RNA, so they sequenced expressed TCRB transcripts. Measured with immunoSEQ multiplex PCR; TCRdb has only the in-frame clones, and not every one. The sample shows 280,000 or so clones, over 12% of them seen only once. Sequenced sample: naive CD4+ T cells from blood. Receptors were obtained from a man between 18 and 29 years old with type 1 diabetes.

The chain links TRBV29-1 to TRBJ2-3, with TRBD2 identical over 9 bases. The CDR3 loop spans 15 amino acids. V gave up 6 bases and J gave up 2 bases; unmatched junction bases: 9. CDR1 SQVTM and CDR2 ANQGSEA come from the germline V gene. CDR3 sequence reads: CSVALRLAVTDTQYF. The CDR3 bases are TGCAGCGTCGCACTCCGACTAGCGGTCACAGATACGCAGTATTTT.

This clone has a handful of counts. CDR3 sequence (DNA): TGTGCCAGCTCCTCCAGGGTGGCCAAAAACATTCAGTACTTC. Translation gives CASSSRVAKNIQYF. The rearrangement joins TRBV5-4 to TRBJ2-4; D perhaps matches TRBD1 (5 bases). This CDR3 comprises 14 residues. The germline V gene has CDR1 SGHNT and CDR2 YYREEE (reference sequence). V was pared by 7 bases and J by 1 base, with 12 bases between.

The sample holds a few counts of this clone. J is TRBJ1-2 and V is TRBV2; weak D call: TRBD1 (6 bases). Between the trimmed V and J ends, which lost 6 bases and 3 bases, there was a span of 14 bases. The CDR3 totals 14 residues. The germline V gene has CDR1 SNHLY and CDR2 FYNNEI. The CDR3 loop is CASSSTGIYYGYTF. The CDR3 DNA is TGTGCCAGCAGCTCGACAGGAATATACTATGGCTACACCTTC.

This chain joins TRBV9 and TRBJ2-1, with D possibly matching TRBD1 (5 bases). The CDR3 consists of 14 residues. The V gene's germline CDR1 is SGDLS and CDR2 YYNGEE. The germline V and J ends were trimmed by 5 bases and 8 bases, with 17 bases remaining between them. CDR3 protein: CASRRTSHLDEQFF. In DNA, the CDR3 is TGTGCCAGCAGGAGGACATCACACCTCGATGAGCAGTTCTTC.

The chain is built from TRBV2 and TRBJ2-5, with 10 bases identical to TRBD1. J gave up 5 bases and V 2 bases, and 11 bases lay outside the gene matches. CDR1 SNHLY and CDR2 FYNNEI come from the germline V gene. This CDR3 contains 17 residues. The CDR3 DNA sequence: TGTGCCAGCAGTGAAACTGGCGGACAGGGGGGAACGGAGACCCAGTACTTC. Translation gives CASSETGGQGGTETQYF.

The chain uses TRBV7-9 and TRBJ1-5, with 10 bases fitting TRBD1. J was trimmed by 3 bases and V by 10 bases; bases with no gene match: 3. CDR1 and CDR2 from the germline V gene are SEHNR and FQNEAQ (reference sequence). The CDR3 has 13 amino acids. The CDR3 DNA reads TGTGCCATCGACAGGGGGCTCAATCAGCCCCAGCATTTT. Amino acid sequence: CAIDRGLNQPQHF.

CDR3 in DNA: TGCAGCGTGCACCCGACAGGGAATCGACTCCAAGAGACCCAGTACTTC. Its translation is CSVHPTGNRLQETQYF. The chain couples TRBV29-1 to TRBJ2-7; TRBD1 aligns across 7 bases. The J call may be mistaken, given a closer DNA end match to TRBJ2-5. Germline V gene lookup returns CDR1 SQVTM and CDR2 ANQGSEA. CDR3 length equals 16 residues.

This clone has only a few counts. The chain is built from TRBV28 and TRBJ2-1; D possibly corresponds to TRBD1 (5 bases). The germline CDR1 and CDR2 sequences are MDHEN and SYDVKM. V was cut by 2 bases and J by 10 bases, with 18 bases left in between. The CDR3 consists of 15 residues. The CDR3 reads CASSLGRGPRREQFF. Written as DNA, the CDR3 is TGTGCCAGCAGTTTAGGTAGGGGCCCGAGAAGGGAGCAGTTCTTC. The full variable domain, rest sourced from reference TRBV28 and TRBJ2-1, is DVKVTQSSRYLVKRTGEKVFLECVQDMDHENMFWYRQDPGLGLRLIYFSYDVKMKEKGDIPEGYSVSREKKERFSLILESASTNQTSMYLCASSLGRGPRREQFFGPGTRLTVL.

The rearrangement joins TRBV5-1 to TRBJ2-5, with 9 bases lining up with TRBD1. V gave up 3 bases and J gave up 3 bases; unmatched junction bases: 0. Germline V gene data show CDR1 as SGHRS and CDR2 as YFSETQ. The CDR3 covers 13 residues. CDR3 residues: CASSWDREETQYF. The CDR3, as DNA: TGCGCCAGCAGCTGGGACAGGGAAGAGACCCAGTACTTC. Based on the CDR3 plus reference TRBV5-1 and TRBJ2-5, the full variable domain is KAGVTQTPRYLIKTRGQQVTLSCSPISGHRSVSWYQQTPGQGLQFLFEYFSETQRNKGNFPGRFSGRQFSNSRSEMNVSTLELGDSALYLCASSWDREETQYFGPGTRLLVL.

The gene calls are TRBV9 and TRBJ2-1, with 7 bases matching TRBD2. CDR3 size: 16 residues. Germline V gives CDR1 SGDLS, CDR2 YYNGEE. After removal of 0 bases from V and 0 bases from J, the junction contained 3 bases not matched to a gene. DNA for the CDR3: TGTGCCAGCAGCGTAGAGGCGGGGGACTCCTACAATGAGCAGTTCTTC. It specifies CASSVEAGDSYNEQFF.

Notes on this clone: Other nucleotide sequences in the sample specify the same CDR3. This rearrangement joins TRBV28 to TRBJ2-5; 8 bases map to TRBD1. Germline CDR1 MDHEN, CDR2 SYDVKM. The V gene end was trimmed by 3 bases and the J gene end by 4 bases; junction bases not matched to a gene: 4. The length of the CDR3 is 14 residues. CDR3 in DNA: TGTGCCAGCAGTTTGCAGGGGGCGGGAGAGACCCAGTACTTC. This encodes CASSLQGAGETQYF.

This clone was detected many times. The chain combines TRBV23-1 with TRBJ2-7; 10 bases fit TRBD1. TRBV23-1 is an ORF for which the function is uncertain. The trim removed 0 bases at V and 4 bases at J, leaving 6 bases unmatched. The CDR3 length is 16 residues. CDR3 loop: CASSQSSGTGEYEQYF. In DNA, the CDR3 is TGCGCCAGCAGTCAATCATCCGGGACAGGGGAATACGAGCAGTACTTC.

This clone showed up just a few times. The chain joins TRBV21-1 to TRBJ2-1; TRBD1, the table's D call, was not compared with the DNA. TRBV21-1 is designated a pseudogene. The CDR3 contains 19 residues. The CDR3 spells CASRKRWGQGPSSYNEQFF. The CDR3 region has the DNA TGTGCCAGCAGAAAACGTTGGGGACAGGGACCCAGCTCCTACAATGAGCAGTTCTTC.

The chain links TRBV2 to TRBJ2-1; TRBD2 aligns across 10 bases. The CDR3 has 14 amino acids. Germline CDR1 is SNHLY and CDR2 is FYNNEI. V dropped 10 bases and J dropped 3; count of bases not matched to a gene: 6. CDR3 DNA: TGTGCCATCTCTAGCGGGAGTTACTACAATGAGCAGTTCTTC. It encodes CAISSGSYYNEQFF.

The chain recombines TRBV5-1 with TRBJ2-2; no definite D call. This CDR3 has 16 amino acids. Trimming took 0 bases from V and 0 from J, leaving 9 bases between them. Germline assignment: CDR1 SGHRS and CDR2 YFSETQ. The CDR3 loop reads CASSLVGTSNTGELFF. In nucleotides, the CDR3 is TGCGCCAGCAGCTTGGTGGGCACCTCGAACACCGGGGAGCTGTTTTTT. Drawing the rest from reference TRBV5-1 and TRBJ2-2, the complete variable domain is KAGVTQTPRYLIKTRGQQVTLSCSPISGHRSVSWYQQTPGQGLQFLFEYFSETQRNKGNFPGRFSGRQFSNSRSEMNVSTLELGDSALYLCASSLVGTSNTGELFFGEGSRLTVL.

J is TRBJ1-5 and V is TRBV18, with a tentative D call TRBD1 (6 bases). V lost 6 bases to trimming and J lost 4 bases, with 13 bases between them. Per germline, CDR1 KGHSH and CDR2 LQKENI. This CDR3 has 14 amino acids. CDR3 residues: CASSPGQINQPQHF. DNA for the CDR3: TGTGCCAGCTCCCCCGGACAGATAAATCAGCCCCAGCATTTT.

This clone was observed a single time. The rearrangement links TRBV19 to TRBJ2-1, with TRBD2 as a possible D gene (6 bases). The CDR3 covers 17 residues. From germline, CDR1 is LNHDA and CDR2 SQIVND (reference sequence). V dropped 5 bases and J dropped 5 bases, with 22 bases sitting between them. The CDR3: CASSQRRRQGLHNEQFF. The CDR3, as DNA: TGTGCCAGTAGTCAAAGGAGACGTCAGGGACTCCACAATGAGCAGTTCTTC.

The rearrangement joins TRBV4-2 to TRBJ2-3; no reliable D call. CDR3 length: 13 residues. The germline V gene encodes CDR1 LGHNA and CDR2 YNFKEQ. Trimming left V 6 bases short and J 1 base short, with 8 bases between. The CDR3 DNA reads TGTGCCAGCAGACCTAGAGGCACAGATACGCAGTATTTT. Translated: CASRPRGTDTQYF.

This clone was picked up a small number of times. The rearrangement joins TRBV30 to TRBJ1-3; 7 nucleotides align to TRBD1. The CDR3 loop spans 13 amino acids. Germline CDR1 reads GTSNPN; CDR2 reads SVGIG (reference sequence). The V segment lost 0 bases and the J segment 9 bases; nucleotides outside the gene matches: 5. CDR3 DNA: TGTGCCTGGAGTGTCACAGGGGATGGCACCATATATTTT. Translation gives CAWSVTGDGTIYF.

This rearrangement joins TRBV2 to TRBJ1-2, with unresolved D. From germline, CDR1 is SNHLY and CDR2 FYNNEI. This CDR3 has 11 amino acids. The V and J ends lost 3 bases and 7 bases respectively, with 6 bases between them. CDR3 region: CASSEGGGYTF. The CDR3 nucleotides read TGTGCCAGCAGTGAGGGAGGTGGCTACACCTTC.

There are a few counts of this clone. The V gene is TRBV9, the J gene TRBJ2-1; a weak D match, TRBD2 (5 bases). The CDR3 sequence is 14 residues long. CDR1 and CDR2 (germline): SGDLS, YYNGEE. Trimming removed 2 bases at V and 6 bases at J, with 12 bases between. The CDR3 sequence: CASSVRTLSNEQFF. The DNA for the CDR3 is TGTGCCAGCAGCGTGAGGACTTTGTCCAATGAGCAGTTCTTC.